These 27 T cell receptor beta chains came from one sample sequenced in a study of blood T cell repertoires in COVID-19. Profiling relied on immunoSEQ multiplex PCR, and the TCRdb table lists in-frame clones only, not all of them. The profile shows some 250,000 clones, 89% of them singletons. The sample was PBMCs or T cells enriched from blood (not recorded which). The receptors stem from a woman between 25 and 40 years old with acute COVID-19.

This chain uses TRBV18 with TRBJ2-3; no reliable D call. CDR3 length equals 16 residues. CDR1 KGHSH and CDR2 LQKENI come from the germline V gene. The V end lost 0 bases, the J end lost 0 bases, and 10 bases lay between the germline ends. In nucleotides, the CDR3 is TGTGCCAGCTCACCACCTTCGAGCCCTAGCACAGATACGCAGTATTTT. It translates to CASSPPSSPSTDTQYF.

The V call is TRBV18, the J call TRBJ1-1, with TRBD1 identical over 7 bases. Per the germline V gene, CDR1 is KGHSH and CDR2 is LQKENI. The CDR3 length is 15 residues. Unmatched junction bases numbered 14, after V lost 8 bases and J lost 5 bases. CDR3 protein: CASTEIGQGVTEAFF. CDR3 DNA: TGTGCCAGCACAGAAATAGGGCAGGGGGTTACTGAAGCTTTCTTT.

The chain's CDR3 is CASSLPGGRPEQYF. The DNA of the CDR3 is TGTGCCAGCAGCCTCCCAGGGGGCCGCCCCGAGCAGTACTTC. The chain joins TRBV7-2 to TRBJ2-7; the match to TRBD1 covers 8 bases. The V gene end was trimmed by 5 bases and the J gene end by 6 bases; junction bases not matched to a gene: 9. The CDR3 totals 14 residues. Germline V gives CDR1 SGHTA, CDR2 FQGNSA.

There are a few counts of this clone. The V and J genes are TRBV11-2 and TRBJ2-7, with 11 bases identical to TRBD1. J gave up 4 bases and V 5 bases, and 4 bases lay outside the gene matches. This CDR3 spans 14 amino acids. Germline V gene data show CDR1 as SGHAT and CDR2 as FQNNGV. CDR3 DNA sequence: TGTGCCAGCAGCCGGGACAGGGGGATTTACGAGCAGTACTTC. It encodes CASSRDRGIYEQYF.

In this sample, this clone turned up once. Other DNA sequences from this sample encode an identical CDR3 as well. The gene calls are TRBV19 and TRBJ1-1, with no clear D. This CDR3 comprises 13 residues. Germline V gene sequence: CDR1 LNHDA, CDR2 SQIVND (reference sequence). V was cut by 1 base and J by 1 base, with 4 bases left in between. CDR3 residues: CASSIVRNTEAFF. CDR3 nucleotide sequence: TGTGCCAGTAGTATAGTGCGGAACACTGAAGCTTTCTTT. Using reference TRBV19 and TRBJ1-1 for the parts outside the CDR3, the full variable domain is DGGITQSPKYLFRKEGQNVTLSCEQNLNHDAMYWYRQDPGQGLRLIYYSQIVNDFQKGDIAEGYSVSREKKESFPLTVTSAQKNPTAFYLCASSIVRNTEAFFGQGTRLTVV.

The chain couples TRBV2 to TRBJ2-7; D is ambiguous. There are 14 residues in the CDR3. Germline V gene lookup returns CDR1 SNHLY and CDR2 FYNNEI. Trimming left V 0 bases short and J 3 bases short, with 9 bases between. CDR3 in amino acids: CASSEALRNYEQYF. CDR3 in DNA: TGTGCCAGCAGTGAAGCGCTTAGAAACTACGAGCAGTACTTC.

V is TRBV19 and J is TRBJ1-2, with TRBD1 identical over 9 bases. Germline V CDR1 and CDR2: LNHDA, SQIVND (reference sequence). Trimming at V came to 6 bases and at J to 7 bases, leaving 12 bases not matched to a gene. The CDR3 extends over 15 amino acids. This chain's CDR3 is CASRITGGQPSGYTF. As DNA, the CDR3 is TGTGCCAGTAGGATTACAGGGGGCCAGCCTAGTGGCTACACCTTC.

This clone was seen only once. The CDR3: CASGLATGTGTRTGELFF. The CDR3 nucleotides read TGTGCTAGTGGTTTGGCTACCGGGACAGGGACCCGAACCGGGGAGCTGTTTTTT. The chain is built from TRBV12-5 and TRBJ2-2; 9 positions agree with TRBD1. In germline, CDR1 is LGHNT, CDR2 FRNRAP. Trimming removed 1 base from V and 5 bases from J; junction bases left unmatched: 11. The CDR3 has 18 residues.

V usage is TRBV18 and J usage is TRBJ1-1; possibly TRBD1 for D (6 bases). This CDR3 is 15 amino acids long. Trimming took 0 bases from V and 3 from J, leaving 11 bases between them. Germline V gene sequence: CDR1 KGHSH, CDR2 LQKENI. The CDR3 DNA sequence: TGTGCCAGCTCACCACCCGGGACAAGTTACACTGAAGCTTTCTTT. This gives the protein CASSPPGTSYTEAFF.

V and J are TRBV19 and TRBJ1-6, with TRBD1 as a possible D gene (5 bases). Trimming removed 1 base at V and 7 bases at J, with 8 bases between. The CDR3 length is 14 residues. Looked up from germline, CDR1 is LNHDA and CDR2 is SQIVND (reference sequence). The CDR3, as DNA: TGTGCCAGTAGTATAGGACAGCCCAATTCACCCCTCCACTTT. It specifies CASSIGQPNSPLHF.

The chain uses TRBV11-2 and TRBJ1-2; 9 nucleotides match TRBD1. Per the germline V gene, CDR1 is SGHAT and CDR2 is FQNNGV. The junction had 8 bases not matched to a gene; V was cut back by 4 bases and J by 5 bases. This CDR3 region has 15 residues. Here the CDR3 reads CASSWGTGFRYGYTF. The CDR3 nucleotides read TGTGCCAGCAGCTGGGGGACAGGGTTTCGGTATGGCTACACCTTC.

This clone has only one observation. The genes are TRBV19 and TRBJ1-4; no firm D call. The CDR3 covers 14 residues. Germline V gene lookup returns CDR1 LNHDA and CDR2 SQIVND (reference sequence). Trimming pared 5 bases from V and 5 bases from J, leaving 12 bases between. CDR3 nucleotide sequence: TGTGCCAGTAGTTATATGGTGGCCAATGAAAAACTGTTTTTT. Protein: CASSYMVANEKLFF.

This rearrangement joins TRBV19 to TRBJ1-6; a possible D gene is TRBD1 (6 bases). Germline-derived CDR1 and CDR2 are LNHDA and SQIVND (reference sequence). V lost 6 bases and J 5 bases, leaving 17 bases between the germline ends. This CDR3 region has 16 residues. For the CDR3, the DNA is TGTGCCAGTAGCGACCCGGGACATACGGATAATTCACCCCTCCACTTT. Protein: CASSDPGHTDNSPLHF.

This rearrangement joins TRBV7-8 to TRBJ1-5, with TRBD1 matching over 11 bases. CDR1 is SGHVS and CDR2 is FQNEAQ in the germline V gene. V shed 0 bases and J 6 bases; nucleotides not matched to a gene: 4. CDR3 length equals 16 residues. For the CDR3, the DNA is TGTGCCAGCAGCTTAGCCGGAGGACAGGGGGCTCAGCCCCAGCATTTT. This sequence encodes CASSLAGGQGAQPQHF.

V and J are TRBV27 and TRBJ2-1, with TRBD1 matching 7 bases. CDR3 length: 17 amino acids. V gave up 4 bases and J gave up 2 bases; unmatched junction bases: 11. Germline V gene sequence: CDR1 MNHEY, CDR2 SMNVEV (reference sequence). This CDR3 is CASSSPTGVGAYNEQFF. CDR3 nucleotides: TGTGCCAGCAGTTCCCCTACAGGGGTAGGCGCCTACAATGAGCAGTTCTTC.

This clone was counted between two and nine times. This chain links TRBV6-2 or TRBV6-3 with TRBJ2-3, with TRBD2 matching 10 bases. Germline-derived CDR1 and CDR2 are MNHEY and SVGEGT. CDR3 length: 14 residues. V lost 5 bases to trimming and J lost 4 bases; unmatched junction nucleotides: 3. This CDR3 reads CASSIGTSADTQYF. Here the CDR3 DNA reads TGTGCCAGCAGTATTGGGACTAGCGCAGATACGCAGTATTTT.

Concerning this clone itself: Within the sample, other DNA sequences also encode this same CDR3. The CDR3 region is CASSYSTGRNQPQHF. As DNA, the CDR3 is TGTGCCAGCAGTTACTCGACAGGGCGCAATCAGCCCCAGCATTTT. The J gene is TRBJ1-5, the V gene TRBV6-5, with 7 bases that match TRBD1. V gave up 0 bases and J gave up 2 bases; unmatched junction bases: 1. The CDR3 runs to 15 residues. The germline V gene has CDR1 MNHEY and CDR2 SVGAGI.

The rearrangement links TRBV11-3 to TRBJ1-3; D call uncertain. Between the trimmed V and J ends, which lost 8 bases and 7 bases, there was a span of 9 bases. CDR3 length: 11 amino acids. The germline CDR1 and CDR2 sequences are SGHNT and YENEEA. CDR3 amino acids: CASAKPNTIYF. CDR3 DNA: TGTGCCAGCGCTAAGCCCAACACCATATATTTT.

The chain uses TRBV7-8 and TRBJ2-3; no clear D. The V gene's germline CDR1 is SGHVS and CDR2 FQNEAQ. Trimming left V 4 bases short and J 0 bases short, with 8 bases between. CDR3 size: 14 residues. The CDR3 is CASSSIQSTDTQYF. Here the CDR3 DNA reads TGTGCCAGCAGCTCGATACAGAGCACAGATACGCAGTATTTT.

This chain connects TRBV6-6 to TRBJ1-1, with D unclear. In germline, CDR1 is MNHNY, CDR2 SVGAGI (reference sequence). The CDR3 runs 14 residues. V dropped 7 bases and J dropped 2 bases, with 14 bases sitting between them. CDR3 sequence (DNA): TGTGCCAGCACCCTGGGAGCGACCAACACTGAAGCTTTCTTT. Translation gives CASTLGATNTEAFF.

The CDR3 region has the DNA TGTGCCAGCAGTCCCGAAAGAAGCAATTCACCCCTCCACTTT. It yields the protein CASSPERSNSPLHF. The rearrangement uses TRBV7-8 and TRBJ1-6; D call uncertain. The CDR3 runs to 14 residues. V lost 6 bases to trimming and J lost 7 bases, with 13 bases between them. Germline assignment: CDR1 SGHVS and CDR2 FQNEAQ.

This sequence joins TRBV12-3 or TRBV12-4 and TRBJ1-1; 7 bases map to TRBD1. Trimming took 6 bases from V and 8 from J; bases not matched to a gene: 6. The CDR3 runs to 12 residues. The CDR3 bases are TGTGCCAGCAGCACGACAGGGAAGGAAGCTTTCTTT. It yields the protein CASSTTGKEAFF.

The chain employs TRBV6-5 and TRBJ1-2; 8 nucleotides agree with TRBD1. V trimming: 6 bases; J trimming: 4 bases; junction bases outside the gene matches: 7. CDR1 and CDR2 (germline): MNHEY, SVGAGI. The CDR3 covers 14 residues. In DNA form, the CDR3 reads TGTGCCAGCAGCGTAGACAGGGGAATCTATGGCTACACCTTC. This encodes CASSVDRGIYGYTF.

V usage is TRBV19 and J usage is TRBJ2-3; D possibly corresponds to TRBD2 (6 bases). Germline assignment: CDR1 LNHDA and CDR2 SQIVND (reference sequence). With 6 bases removed from V and 1 base from J, the gap between germline ends came to 11 bases. There are 14 residues in the CDR3. CDR3 sequence: CASRGTGGTDTQYF. The DNA for the CDR3 is TGTGCCAGTAGGGGGACGGGGGGCACAGATACGCAGTATTTT. The complete variable domain, with remaining parts taken from reference TRBV19 and TRBJ2-3, reads DGGITQSPKYLFRKEGQNVTLSCEQNLNHDAMYWYRQDPGQGLRLIYYSQIVNDFQKGDIAEGYSVSREKKESFPLTVTSAQKNPTAFYLCASRGTGGTDTQYFGPGTRLTVL.

This chain connects TRBV10-3 to TRBJ2-7; D uncertain. The germline CDR1 and CDR2 sequences are ENHRY and SYGVKD. The CDR3 runs 15 residues. Trimming cost V 0 bases and J 4 bases, with 13 bases left between them. The DNA of the CDR3 is TGTGCCATCAGTGAGTCTCTTGGGCCCCTGTACGAGCAGTACTTC. Translating gives CAISESLGPLYEQYF.

The chain's CDR3 is CATSDPPGAGELFF. CDR3 coding DNA: TGTGCCACCAGTGACCCCCCCGGGGCCGGGGAGCTGTTTTTT. V usage is TRBV24-1 and J usage is TRBJ2-2; a weak D match, TRBD2 (5 bases). Germline V CDR1 and CDR2: KGHDR, SFDVKD. This CDR3 has 14 residues. With 4 bases removed from V and 6 bases from J, the gap between germline ends came to 11 bases.

V gene TRBV10-1 combines with J gene TRBJ2-1, with D possibly matching TRBD1 (6 bases). V lost 0 bases, J lost 7 bases, and 13 bases lay in between. CDR3 length: 15 amino acids. Germline V gene data show CDR1 as WNHNN and CDR2 as SYGVQD (reference sequence). CDR3 sequence (DNA): TGCGCCAGCAGTGAGTCTAGTATTAGGGGGAATGAGCAGTTCTTC. Amino acid sequence: CASSESSIRGNEQFF.